These 14 T cell receptor beta chains came from one sample sequenced in a study of blood T cells in healthy people across ages. With a J-beta primer mix and a sample-barcoded 5' primer, a second PCR ran about 6 to 11 cycles. TCRdb re-analysed the 5' RACE reads in MiXCR, keeping a single row per CDR3 protein. The table shows roughly 800,000 distinct CDR3 sequences, with 25% occurring only once. These data are also associated with another study on T cells of mothers and their children.

The specimen sequenced was blood. The receptors originated from a boy younger than 18 in good health.

Notes on this clonotype: Germline and junction disagree at one end, which may indicate a read error. The chain combines TRBV9 with TRBJ2-5; TRBD1 or TRBD2 may be the D gene (5 bases each). The V gene's germline CDR1 is SGDLS and CDR2 YYNGEE. CDR3 size: 16 residues. CDR3: CASSVEGRWSQGTQYF. The CDR3, as DNA: TGTGCCAGCAGCGTCGAGGGGCGCTGGAGCCAAGGGACCCAGTACTTC.

The rearrangement uses TRBV12-3 or TRBV12-4 and TRBJ2-3, with a weak D call TRBD2 (6 bases). This CDR3 contains 16 residues. V was pared by 8 bases and J by 1 base, with 19 bases between. The CDR3 spells CASHISPGERTDTQYF. CDR3 coding DNA: TGTGCCAGCCATATTTCTCCGGGAGAGCGCACAGATACGCAGTATTTT.

Written as DNA, the CDR3 is TGTGCCACCAGTACAGACAGGGTTGGAGAAAAACTGTTTTTT. Translation: CATSTDRVGEKLFF. V usage is TRBV15 and J usage is TRBJ1-4, with 7 bases that match TRBD1. Germline CDR1 LNHNV, CDR2 YYDKDF (reference sequence). Trimming cost V 6 bases and J 8 bases; bases outside gene matches: 9. The CDR3 runs 14 residues.

V and J are TRBV15 and TRBJ2-6; no clear D. The CDR3 loop spans 19 amino acids. In germline, CDR1 is LNHNV, CDR2 YYDKDF (reference sequence). Trimming took off 1 base at V and 0 bases at J, with 16 bases between the two ends. The CDR3 nucleotides are TGTGCCACCAGCAGAGGTCGACTGTCTGACGTCTCTGGGGCCAACGTCCTGACTTTC. Translation: CATSRGRLSDVSGANVLTF.

This clonotype was detected a few times. The V gene is TRBV7-2, the J gene TRBJ1-2; tentative D call: TRBD1 (5 bases). Trimming took 1 base from V and 7 from J, leaving 16 bases between them. Germline CDR1 and CDR2: SGHTA and FQGNSA. The CDR3 totals 15 residues. CDR3 in amino acids: CASSLGTPGQGGYTF. The CDR3 coding sequence is TGTGCCAGCAGCTTAGGAACTCCAGGGCAGGGTGGCTACACCTTC.

This clonotype was seen a few times. J is TRBJ2-5 and V is TRBV5-1; 9 nucleotides line up with TRBD1. The J call may be incorrect, as the DNA end agrees better with TRBJ2-7. Germline values: CDR1 SGHRS, CDR2 YFSETQ. The CDR3 loop spans 17 amino acids. The CDR3 region has the DNA TGCGCCAGCAGCTTGGCCAACCAAAGACAGGGGGCCTACGAGCAGTACTTC. Its protein is CASSLANQRQGAYEQYF.

There are a few counts of this clonotype. The V call is TRBV29-1, the J call TRBJ2-1, with TRBD2 identical over 7 bases. The CDR3 is 13 amino acids. The germline V gene has CDR1 SQVTM and CDR2 ANQGSEA. V was clipped by 0 bases and J by 9 bases; unmatched bases: 5. CDR3 bases: TGCAGCGTTGAAGATCTGAGCGGGGCTGAGCAGTTCTTC. It yields the protein CSVEDLSGAEQFF.

This clonotype was detected only a few times. The genes are TRBV6-6 and TRBJ1-2; no reliable D call. The CDR3 covers 11 residues. Germline CDR1 and CDR2: MNHNY and SVGAGI (reference sequence). V was clipped by 4 bases and J by 3 bases, with 3 bases between them. The CDR3 sequence is CASSLYYGYTF. CDR3 nucleotide sequence: TGTGCCAGCAGTTTATACTATGGCTACACCTTC.

The J gene is TRBJ2-4, the V gene TRBV29-1; D is ambiguous. The CDR3 length is 13 residues. From germline, CDR1 is SQVTM and CDR2 ANQGSEA. Trimming stripped 7 bases from V and 0 bases from J, with 10 bases between. The CDR3 region is CSGSTVAKNIQYF. The CDR3 DNA is TGCAGCGGATCCACTGTAGCCAAAAACATTCAGTACTTC. The full variable domain, its missing parts supplied by reference TRBV29-1 and TRBJ2-4, is SAVISQKPSRDICQRGTSLTIQCQVDSQVTMMFWYRQQPGQSLTLIATANQGSEATYESGFVIDKFPISRPNLTFSTLTVSNMSPEDSSIYLCSGSTVAKNIQYFGAGTRLSVL.

V usage is TRBV2 and J usage is TRBJ1-5; 7 nucleotides agree with TRBD1. Germline values: CDR1 SNHLY, CDR2 FYNNEI. The CDR3 covers 14 residues. V gave up 5 bases and J gave up 5 bases; unmatched junction bases: 6. Here the CDR3 reads CASSRDSGYQPQHF. The CDR3 bases are TGTGCCAGCAGTCGGGACAGCGGATATCAGCCCCAGCATTTT.

The V call is TRBV24-1, the J call TRBJ2-5; TRBD1 or TRBD2 may be the D gene (5 bases each). Germline V gene lookup returns CDR1 KGHDR and CDR2 SFDVKD. The CDR3 loop spans 15 amino acids. V was shortened by 4 bases and J by 3 bases, with 14 bases between the two germline ends. CDR3 nucleotide sequence: TGTGCCACCAGTGACGCTGGGACGGGGAAAGAGACCCAGTACTTC. Amino acid sequence: CATSDAGTGKETQYF.

This clonotype was detected only a few times. The CDR3 is CASSTDRNQPQHF. In nucleotides, the CDR3 is TGTGCCAGCAGCACTGACAGGAATCAGCCCCAGCATTTT. The chain employs TRBV7-8 and TRBJ1-5; a possible D gene is TRBD1 (6 bases). CDR1 and CDR2 from the germline V gene are SGHVS and FQNEAQ. V was trimmed by 5 bases and J by 4 bases, leaving 9 bases between them. The CDR3 extends over 13 amino acids.

This clonotype has just a few counts. The chain uses TRBV27 and TRBJ2-2; 8 bases match TRBD1. CDR1 is MNHEY and CDR2 is SMNVEV in the germline V gene (reference sequence). CDR3 size: 16 residues. J was trimmed by 1 base and V by 6 bases; bases with no gene match: 7. In DNA form, the CDR3 reads TGTGCCAGCAGCCGCCTCACAGGGGGGAACACCGGGGAGCTGTTTTTT. Protein product: CASSRLTGGNTGELFF.

The rearrangement joins TRBV12-3 or TRBV12-4 to TRBJ1-1, with D tentatively TRBD1 (5 bases). The CDR3 has 15 residues. Trimming cost V 3 bases and J 1 base, with 12 bases left between them. The CDR3 DNA sequence: TGTGCCAGCAGTTTCCCTTTAGGACAGAACACTGAAGCTTTCTTT. It yields the protein CASSFPLGQNTEAFF.